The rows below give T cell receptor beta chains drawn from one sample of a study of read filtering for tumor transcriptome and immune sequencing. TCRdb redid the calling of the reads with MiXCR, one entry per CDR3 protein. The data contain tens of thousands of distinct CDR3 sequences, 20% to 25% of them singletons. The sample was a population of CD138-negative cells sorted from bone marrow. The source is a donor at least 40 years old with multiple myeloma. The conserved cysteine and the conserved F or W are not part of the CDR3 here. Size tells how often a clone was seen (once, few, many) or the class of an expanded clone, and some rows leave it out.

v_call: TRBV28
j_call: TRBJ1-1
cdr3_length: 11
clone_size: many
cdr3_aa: ASIGDRPTEAF

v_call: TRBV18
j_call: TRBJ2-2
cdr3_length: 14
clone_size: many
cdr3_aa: ASSPVPTENTGELF

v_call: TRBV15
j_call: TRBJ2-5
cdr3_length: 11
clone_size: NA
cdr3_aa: ATSSRYQETQY

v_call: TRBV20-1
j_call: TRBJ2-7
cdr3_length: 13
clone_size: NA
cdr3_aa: SANPPAGAAYEQY

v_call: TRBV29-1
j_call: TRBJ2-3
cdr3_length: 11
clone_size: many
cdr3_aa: SVGTGYTDTQY

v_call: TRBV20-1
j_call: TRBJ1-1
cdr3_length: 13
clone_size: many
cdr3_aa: SARVSGQGEGEAF

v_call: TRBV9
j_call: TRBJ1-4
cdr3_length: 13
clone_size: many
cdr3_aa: ASSVGVGGYEKLF

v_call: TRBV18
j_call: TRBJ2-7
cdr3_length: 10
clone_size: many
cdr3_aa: ASSDGNYEQY

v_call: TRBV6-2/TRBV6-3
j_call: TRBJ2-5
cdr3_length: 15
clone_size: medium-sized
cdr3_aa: ASSYIAGGADQETQY

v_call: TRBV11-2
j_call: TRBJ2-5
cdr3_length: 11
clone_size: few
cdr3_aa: ASSQGQVETQY

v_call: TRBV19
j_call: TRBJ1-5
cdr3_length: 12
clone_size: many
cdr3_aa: ASSITGGNQPQH

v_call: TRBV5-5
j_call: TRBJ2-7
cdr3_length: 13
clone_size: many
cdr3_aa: ASSPVGAELYEQY

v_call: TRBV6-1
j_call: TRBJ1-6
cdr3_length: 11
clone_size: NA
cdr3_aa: ASKGQGYSPLH

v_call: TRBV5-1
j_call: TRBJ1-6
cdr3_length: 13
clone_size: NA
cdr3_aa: ASSLTGGIDSPLH

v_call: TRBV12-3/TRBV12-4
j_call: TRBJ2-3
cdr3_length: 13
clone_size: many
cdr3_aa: ASRAGTRGTDTQY

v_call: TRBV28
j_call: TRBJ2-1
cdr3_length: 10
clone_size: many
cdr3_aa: ASTEDPNEQF

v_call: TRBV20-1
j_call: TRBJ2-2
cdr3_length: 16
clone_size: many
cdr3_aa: SARDLGRAGGYTGELF

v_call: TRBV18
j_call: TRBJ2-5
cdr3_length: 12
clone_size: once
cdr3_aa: ASSPPPDGETLY

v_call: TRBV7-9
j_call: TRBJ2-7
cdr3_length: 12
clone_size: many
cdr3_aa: ASSSGSGPYEQY

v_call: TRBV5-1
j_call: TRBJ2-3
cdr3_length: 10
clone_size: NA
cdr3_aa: ASSYRTDTQY

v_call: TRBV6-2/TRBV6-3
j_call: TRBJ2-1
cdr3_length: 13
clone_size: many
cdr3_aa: ASSYSRTSYNEQF

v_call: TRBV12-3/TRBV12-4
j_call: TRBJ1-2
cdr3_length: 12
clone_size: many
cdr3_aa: ASSLKVAGGGYT

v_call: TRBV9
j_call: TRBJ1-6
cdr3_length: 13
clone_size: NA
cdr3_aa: ASSGGQTLKSPLH

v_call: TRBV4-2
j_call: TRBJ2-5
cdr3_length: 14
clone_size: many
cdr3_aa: ASSQSFGTRGETQY